The 21 T cell receptor beta chains reported below all come from one sample, sequenced in a study of T cells in Graves' hyperthyroidism and ophthalmopathy (dated by TCRdb to about 2019). Library preparation used multiplex PCR. TCRdb shows the sequencer as Illumina HiSeq 2000. TCR beta CDR3 regions were amplified from RNA transcripts. The TCR CDR3 was subjected to a first round of RT-PCR using the HTBI primer set and the Qiagen OneStep RT-PCR kit. Starting from the raw public reads, TCRdb applied fastp trimming at Q25, assembled clones with MiXCR and retained in-frame beta chains. Entries are consolidated by CDR3 protein sequence, retaining the most common genes and DNA. Counted in this sample were 300,000 to 400,000 distinct CDR3 sequences; 15% to 20% of them appeared once. The ten top clones hold 49% of the sample. Sequenced material: blood. The receptors shown here come from a woman in her forties or fifties with Graves' hyperthyroidism.

This clonotype showed up just a few times. The chain recombines TRBV28 with TRBJ1-1, with D possibly being TRBD1 (5 bases). V dropped 11 bases and J dropped 1 base, with 17 bases sitting between them. The CDR3 has 14 amino acids. The germline V gene has CDR1 MDHEN and CDR2 SYDVKM. The CDR3 DNA reads as TGTGCCGGTGCTGGGACGGGGTCGAACACTGAAGCTTTCTTT. This sequence encodes CAGAGTGSNTEAFF.

This clonotype was picked up many times. The V call is TRBV5-5, the J call TRBJ2-3; D gene ambiguous. The CDR3 is 13 amino acids. The germline V and J ends were trimmed by 4 bases and 5 bases, with 11 bases remaining between them. The germline gives CDR1 SGHKS, CDR2 YYEKEE (reference sequence). Here the CDR3 reads CASSATGGDTQYF. The CDR3 DNA follows: TGTGCCAGCAGCGCGACCGGTGGAGATACGCAGTATTTT.

The chain joins TRBV12-3 or TRBV12-4 to TRBJ2-7, with D unresolved. The ends were cut back, 2 bases at V and 6 bases at J, with 14 bases in the middle. The CDR3 sequence is 14 residues long. The CDR3: CASSLTYGTVEQYF. The CDR3 DNA is TGTGCCAGCAGTTTAACGTACGGAACTGTCGAGCAGTACTTC.

The chain uses TRBV20-1 and TRBJ2-3; 7 nucleotides line up with TRBD2. This CDR3 is built from 15 residues. With 6 bases clipped from V and 4 bases from J, the junction kept 13 bases outside the gene matches. The germline gives CDR1 DFQATT, CDR2 SNEGSKA (reference sequence). The CDR3 sequence: CSAKGLPGNADTQYF. CDR3 coding DNA: TGCAGTGCCAAGGGACTACCGGGAAACGCAGATACGCAGTATTTT.

As concerns this clonotype: A single base separates this from a much larger clone, so it may be a read error. The rearrangement joins TRBV6-1 to TRBJ2-1; 14 bases map to TRBD2. CDR3 length equals 14 residues. J gave up 8 bases and V 4 bases, and 1 base lay outside the gene matches. Germline V gene data show CDR1 as MNHNS and CDR2 as SASEGT. The CDR3 nucleotides are TGTGCCAGCAGTGGACTAGCGGGAGGGCATGAGCAGTTCTTC. Its protein is CASSGLAGGHEQFF.

This clonotype has only a few counts. V usage is TRBV27 and J usage is TRBJ2-7; 9 positions agree with TRBD1. The CDR3 has 14 residues. The trim removed 5 bases at V and 5 bases at J, leaving 7 bases unmatched. The germline gives CDR1 MNHEY, CDR2 SMNVEV (reference sequence). The chain's CDR3 is CASSRDREVDEQYF. Written as DNA, the CDR3 is TGTGCCAGCAGTAGGGACAGGGAGGTCGACGAGCAGTACTTC.

The chain recombines TRBV20-1 with TRBJ2-7, with 10 bases aligning to TRBD2. V was clipped by 6 bases and J by 1 base; unmatched bases: 6. Germline V gene lookup returns CDR1 DFQATT and CDR2 SNEGSKA (reference sequence). The CDR3 contains 14 residues. The CDR3 loop is CSALEGLASYEQYF. For the CDR3, the DNA is TGCAGTGCCCTAGAGGGACTAGCGTCCTACGAGCAGTACTTC.

At least ten counts were recorded for this clonotype. This chain joins TRBV11-2 and TRBJ2-1; D assignment may be TRBD1 or TRBD2 (6 bases each). This CDR3 is 15 amino acids long. V lost 5 bases, J lost 12 bases, and 23 bases lay in between. Germline CDR1 is SGHAT and CDR2 is FQNNGV. CDR3 nucleotide sequence: TGTGCCAGCAGCGAGGGGGGCTGGCGGGAAAGTCGGCAGTTCTTC. This encodes CASSEGGWRESRQFF.

This clonotype came up a few times. The chain joins TRBV7-9 to TRBJ1-1; tentatively, D is TRBD1 (6 bases). This CDR3 is 13 amino acids long. V lost 5 bases, J lost 3 bases, and 10 bases lay in between. Germline V CDR1 and CDR2: SEHNR, FQNEAQ (reference sequence). Here the CDR3 reads CASSRRGYTEAFF. The DNA of the CDR3 is TGTGCCAGCAGCCGCAGGGGCTACACTGAAGCTTTCTTT.

This clonotype has ten or more counts. The chain employs TRBV2 and TRBJ1-4; 8 bases agree with TRBD1. This CDR3 has 16 residues. The germline gives CDR1 SNHLY, CDR2 FYNNEI. V was clipped by 2 bases and J by 7 bases; unmatched bases: 9. CDR3 DNA sequence: TGTGCCAGCAGTGAAAGAGCGGGACAGGCGCCTGAAAAACTGTTTTTT. This sequence encodes CASSERAGQAPEKLFF.

V and J are TRBV24-1 and TRBJ2-6, with D uncertain. Germline loops: CDR1 KGHDR, CDR2 SFDVKD. The CDR3 contains 13 residues. V lost 6 bases and J lost 0, with 2 bases in between. The DNA of the CDR3 is TGTGCCACCAGTTTCTCTGGGGCCAACGTCCTGACTTTC. Translated: CATSFSGANVLTF.

This clonotype has only a few counts. The CDR3 reads CASSHRLAGVTGETQYF. Here the CDR3 DNA reads TGTGCCAGCAGTCACCGACTAGCGGGGGTTACCGGAGAGACCCAGTACTTC. The chain is built from TRBV12-3 or TRBV12-4 and TRBJ2-5; TRBD2 matches at 12 bases. The CDR3 runs to 17 residues. V lost 5 bases, J lost 4 bases, and 11 bases stayed unmatched.

This clonotype came up a few times. This sequence joins TRBV9 and TRBJ2-3, with a weak D call TRBD2 (6 bases). CDR3 size: 13 residues. In germline, CDR1 is SGDLS, CDR2 YYNGEE. Trimming took off 0 bases at V and 5 bases at J, with 7 bases between the two ends. This CDR3 is CASSVGREDTQYF. The CDR3 DNA reads TGTGCCAGCAGCGTAGGGAGGGAAGATACGCAGTATTTT.

This clonotype was found many times. The chain is built from TRBV7-3 and TRBJ2-3; TRBD2 aligns across 7 bases. Germline V lookup: CDR1 SGHTA, CDR2 FQGTGA. Unmatched junction bases numbered 4, after V lost 3 bases and J lost 4 bases. This CDR3 contains 14 residues. CDR3 bases: TGTGCCAGCAGCTTTGTAGCGGGTGCAGATACGCAGTATTTT. Translated: CASSFVAGADTQYF. Variable domain in full (rest from reference TRBV7-3 and TRBJ2-3): GAGVSQTPSNKVTEKGKYVELRCDPISGHTALYWYRQSLGQGPEFLIYFQGTGAADDSGLPNDRFFAVRPEGSVSTLKIQRTERGDSAVYLCASSFVAGADTQYFGPGTRLTVL.

The genes are TRBV7-6 and TRBJ2-1, with 8 bases matching TRBD2. Trimming took 0 bases from V and 9 from J; bases not matched to a gene: 4. The CDR3 runs to 14 residues. Germline V gene lookup returns CDR1 SGHVS and CDR2 FNYEAQ. The CDR3 reads CASSLASGEVEQFF. CDR3 DNA sequence: TGTGCCAGCAGCTTAGCTAGCGGGGAGGTTGAGCAGTTCTTC.

This clonotype occurred a few times. The chain carries TRBV7-2 and TRBJ1-1; 7 nucleotides agree with TRBD1. Losses at the gene ends were 5 bases for V and 6 bases for J; bases not matched to a gene: 9. CDR1 and CDR2 from the germline V gene are SGHTA and FQGNSA. The CDR3 contains 14 residues. In DNA form, the CDR3 reads TGTGCCAGCAGCCCGCGACAGGGATGGGCTGAAGCTTTCTTT. It yields the protein CASSPRQGWAEAFF.

This clonotype has a count of ten or more. V gene TRBV7-3 combines with J gene TRBJ2-2; TRBD2 might be the D (5 bases). Germline assignment: CDR1 SGHTA and CDR2 FQGTGA. Trimming stripped 0 bases from V and 4 bases from J, with 12 bases between. The CDR3 is 16 amino acids. The CDR3, as DNA: TGTGCCAGCAGCTTAACGGCGGGTGTGAGCACCGGGGAGCTGTTTTTT. Translating gives CASSLTAGVSTGELFF.

The CDR3, as DNA: TGTGCCAGCAGTGAAGTTCCGACAGATACGCAGTATTTT. It codes for CASSEVPTDTQYF. The rearrangement links TRBV6-1 to TRBJ2-3; D unclear. V lost 1 base, J lost 3 bases, and 5 bases lay in between. The CDR3 has 13 amino acids. Germline V CDR1 and CDR2: MNHNS, SASEGT.

This clonotype was seen repeatedly, ten times or more. The chain joins TRBV5-1 to TRBJ2-3, with 9 bases fitting TRBD1. This CDR3 has 15 amino acids. J was trimmed by 1 base and V by 2 bases; bases with no gene match: 2. The germline V gene encodes CDR1 SGHRS and CDR2 YFSETQ. The CDR3 DNA reads as TGCGCCAGCAGCTTCCGACAGGGGGGCACAGATACGCAGTATTTT. Protein sequence: CASSFRQGGTDTQYF.

The sample holds many counts of this clonotype. The gene calls are TRBV11-2 and TRBJ2-1; D is possibly TRBD1 or TRBD2 (5 bases each). CDR3 length: 13 residues. Trimming took 1 base from V and 9 from J, leaving 10 bases between them. Germline CDR1 is SGHAT and CDR2 is FQNNGV. The CDR3 nucleotides are TGTGCCAGCAGCTTAGTTCGGGACGGTGAGCAGTTCTTC. This gives the protein CASSLVRDGEQFF.

The chain couples TRBV27 to TRBJ2-5; D may be TRBD1 (6 bases). V gave up 7 bases and J gave up 9 bases, with 27 bases separating them. CDR1 and CDR2 (germline): MNHEY, SMNVEV (reference sequence). The CDR3 has 16 residues. DNA for the CDR3: TGTGCCAGCAAAATCCGCGACAGGTGTTCCAAGGGGGCCCAGTACTTC. It is translated as CASKIRDRCSKGAQYF.